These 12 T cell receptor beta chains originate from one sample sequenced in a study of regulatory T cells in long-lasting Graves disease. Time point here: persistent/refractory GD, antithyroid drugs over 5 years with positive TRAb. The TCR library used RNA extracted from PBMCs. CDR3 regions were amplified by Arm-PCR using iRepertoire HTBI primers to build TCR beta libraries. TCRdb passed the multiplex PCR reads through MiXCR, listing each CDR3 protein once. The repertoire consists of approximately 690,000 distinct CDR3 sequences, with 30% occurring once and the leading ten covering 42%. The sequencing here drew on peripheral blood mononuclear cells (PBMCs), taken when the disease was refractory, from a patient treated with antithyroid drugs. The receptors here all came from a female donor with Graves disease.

CDR3 nucleotide sequence: TGCAGCGCCTTAGCGGGAATCCTGGACGAGCAGTACTTC. Encoded protein: CSALAGILDEQYF. The genes are TRBV29-1 and TRBJ2-7; 8 bases are shared with TRBD2. From germline, CDR1 is SQVTM and CDR2 ANQGSEA. V trimming: 7 bases; J trimming: 5 bases; junction bases outside the gene matches: 10. The CDR3 extends over 13 amino acids.

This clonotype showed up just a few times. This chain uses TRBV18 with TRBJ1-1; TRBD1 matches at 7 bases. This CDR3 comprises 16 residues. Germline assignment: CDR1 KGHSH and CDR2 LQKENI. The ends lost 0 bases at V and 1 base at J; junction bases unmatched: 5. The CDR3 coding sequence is TGTGCCAGCTCACCACCGTTCACAGGGGAGAACACTGAAGCTTTCTTT. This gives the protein CASSPPFTGENTEAFF.

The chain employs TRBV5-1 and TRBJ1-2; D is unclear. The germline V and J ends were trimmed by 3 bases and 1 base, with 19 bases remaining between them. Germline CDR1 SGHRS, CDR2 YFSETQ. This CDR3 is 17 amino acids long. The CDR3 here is CASSSPEGEPRNYGYTF. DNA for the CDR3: TGCGCCAGCAGCTCGCCTGAAGGTGAGCCCCGTAACTATGGCTACACCTTC.

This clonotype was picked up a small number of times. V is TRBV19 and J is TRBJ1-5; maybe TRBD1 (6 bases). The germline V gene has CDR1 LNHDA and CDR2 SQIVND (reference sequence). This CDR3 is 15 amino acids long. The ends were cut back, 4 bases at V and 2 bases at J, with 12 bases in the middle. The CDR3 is CASSTQGIGNQPQHF. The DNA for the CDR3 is TGTGCCAGTAGTACACAGGGAATAGGCAATCAGCCCCAGCATTTT. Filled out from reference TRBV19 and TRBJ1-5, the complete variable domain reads DGGITQSPKYLFRKEGQNVTLSCEQNLNHDAMYWYRQDPGQGLRLIYYSQIVNDFQKGDIAEGYSVSREKKESFPLTVTSAQKNPTAFYLCASSTQGIGNQPQHFGDGTRLSIL.

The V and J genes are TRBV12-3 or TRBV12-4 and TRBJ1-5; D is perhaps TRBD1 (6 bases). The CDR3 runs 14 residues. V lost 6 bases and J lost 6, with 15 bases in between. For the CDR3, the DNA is TGTGCCAGCAGCCAATTAGGGGGGCGTCAGCCCCAGCATTTT. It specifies CASSQLGGRQPQHF.

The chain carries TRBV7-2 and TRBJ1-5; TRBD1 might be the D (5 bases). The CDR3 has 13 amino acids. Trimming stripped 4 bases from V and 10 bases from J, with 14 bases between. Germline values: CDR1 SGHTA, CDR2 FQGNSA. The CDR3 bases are TGTGCCAGCAGCTCACTACAGGCGAGTCCCCAGCATTTT. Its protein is CASSSLQASPQHF. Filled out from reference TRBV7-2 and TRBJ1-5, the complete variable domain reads GAGVSQSPSNKVTEKGKDVELRCDPISGHTALYWYRQSLGQGLEFLIYFQGNSAPDKSGLPSDRFSAERTGGSVSTLTIQRTQQEDSAVYLCASSSLQASPQHFGDGTRLSIL.

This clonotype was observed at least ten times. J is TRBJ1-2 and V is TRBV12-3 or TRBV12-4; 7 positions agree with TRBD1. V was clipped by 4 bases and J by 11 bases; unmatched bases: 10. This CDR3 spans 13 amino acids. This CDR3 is CASSSELQGRYTF. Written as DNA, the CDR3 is TGTGCCAGCAGTTCAGAACTACAGGGGAGATACACCTTC.

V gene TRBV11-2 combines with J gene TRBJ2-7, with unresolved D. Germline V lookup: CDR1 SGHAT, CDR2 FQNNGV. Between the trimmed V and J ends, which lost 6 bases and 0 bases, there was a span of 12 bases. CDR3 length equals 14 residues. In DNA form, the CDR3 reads TGTGCCAGCAGTTCTGACACGATCTCCTACGAGCAGTACTTC. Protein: CASSSDTISYEQYF.

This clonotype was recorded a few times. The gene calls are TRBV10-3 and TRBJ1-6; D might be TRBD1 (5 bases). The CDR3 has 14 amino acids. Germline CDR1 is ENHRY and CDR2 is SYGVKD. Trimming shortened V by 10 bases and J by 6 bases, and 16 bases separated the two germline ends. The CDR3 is CATLGGMGNSPLHF. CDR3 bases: TGTGCCACCTTGGGGGGGATGGGTAATTCACCCCTCCACTTT.

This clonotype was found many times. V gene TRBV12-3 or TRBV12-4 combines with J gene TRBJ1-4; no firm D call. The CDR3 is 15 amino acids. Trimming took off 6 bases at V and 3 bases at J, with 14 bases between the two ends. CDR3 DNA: TGTGCCAGCAGCCCAGAAGGGAGGCCTAATGAAAAACTGTTTTTT. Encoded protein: CASSPEGRPNEKLFF.

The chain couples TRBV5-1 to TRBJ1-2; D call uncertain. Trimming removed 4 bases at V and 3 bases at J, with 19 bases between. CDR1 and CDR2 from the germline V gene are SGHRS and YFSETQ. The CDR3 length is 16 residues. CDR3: CASSPTTPPGDYGYTF. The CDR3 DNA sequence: TGCGCCAGCAGCCCTACCACACCCCCTGGGGACTATGGCTACACCTTC.

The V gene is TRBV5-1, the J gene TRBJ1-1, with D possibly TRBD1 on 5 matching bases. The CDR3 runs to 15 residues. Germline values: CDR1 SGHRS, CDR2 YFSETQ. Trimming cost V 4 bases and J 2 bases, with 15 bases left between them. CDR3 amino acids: CASSRTGFSNTEAFF. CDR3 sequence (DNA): TGCGCCAGCAGCAGAACAGGCTTCTCAAACACTGAAGCTTTCTTT.